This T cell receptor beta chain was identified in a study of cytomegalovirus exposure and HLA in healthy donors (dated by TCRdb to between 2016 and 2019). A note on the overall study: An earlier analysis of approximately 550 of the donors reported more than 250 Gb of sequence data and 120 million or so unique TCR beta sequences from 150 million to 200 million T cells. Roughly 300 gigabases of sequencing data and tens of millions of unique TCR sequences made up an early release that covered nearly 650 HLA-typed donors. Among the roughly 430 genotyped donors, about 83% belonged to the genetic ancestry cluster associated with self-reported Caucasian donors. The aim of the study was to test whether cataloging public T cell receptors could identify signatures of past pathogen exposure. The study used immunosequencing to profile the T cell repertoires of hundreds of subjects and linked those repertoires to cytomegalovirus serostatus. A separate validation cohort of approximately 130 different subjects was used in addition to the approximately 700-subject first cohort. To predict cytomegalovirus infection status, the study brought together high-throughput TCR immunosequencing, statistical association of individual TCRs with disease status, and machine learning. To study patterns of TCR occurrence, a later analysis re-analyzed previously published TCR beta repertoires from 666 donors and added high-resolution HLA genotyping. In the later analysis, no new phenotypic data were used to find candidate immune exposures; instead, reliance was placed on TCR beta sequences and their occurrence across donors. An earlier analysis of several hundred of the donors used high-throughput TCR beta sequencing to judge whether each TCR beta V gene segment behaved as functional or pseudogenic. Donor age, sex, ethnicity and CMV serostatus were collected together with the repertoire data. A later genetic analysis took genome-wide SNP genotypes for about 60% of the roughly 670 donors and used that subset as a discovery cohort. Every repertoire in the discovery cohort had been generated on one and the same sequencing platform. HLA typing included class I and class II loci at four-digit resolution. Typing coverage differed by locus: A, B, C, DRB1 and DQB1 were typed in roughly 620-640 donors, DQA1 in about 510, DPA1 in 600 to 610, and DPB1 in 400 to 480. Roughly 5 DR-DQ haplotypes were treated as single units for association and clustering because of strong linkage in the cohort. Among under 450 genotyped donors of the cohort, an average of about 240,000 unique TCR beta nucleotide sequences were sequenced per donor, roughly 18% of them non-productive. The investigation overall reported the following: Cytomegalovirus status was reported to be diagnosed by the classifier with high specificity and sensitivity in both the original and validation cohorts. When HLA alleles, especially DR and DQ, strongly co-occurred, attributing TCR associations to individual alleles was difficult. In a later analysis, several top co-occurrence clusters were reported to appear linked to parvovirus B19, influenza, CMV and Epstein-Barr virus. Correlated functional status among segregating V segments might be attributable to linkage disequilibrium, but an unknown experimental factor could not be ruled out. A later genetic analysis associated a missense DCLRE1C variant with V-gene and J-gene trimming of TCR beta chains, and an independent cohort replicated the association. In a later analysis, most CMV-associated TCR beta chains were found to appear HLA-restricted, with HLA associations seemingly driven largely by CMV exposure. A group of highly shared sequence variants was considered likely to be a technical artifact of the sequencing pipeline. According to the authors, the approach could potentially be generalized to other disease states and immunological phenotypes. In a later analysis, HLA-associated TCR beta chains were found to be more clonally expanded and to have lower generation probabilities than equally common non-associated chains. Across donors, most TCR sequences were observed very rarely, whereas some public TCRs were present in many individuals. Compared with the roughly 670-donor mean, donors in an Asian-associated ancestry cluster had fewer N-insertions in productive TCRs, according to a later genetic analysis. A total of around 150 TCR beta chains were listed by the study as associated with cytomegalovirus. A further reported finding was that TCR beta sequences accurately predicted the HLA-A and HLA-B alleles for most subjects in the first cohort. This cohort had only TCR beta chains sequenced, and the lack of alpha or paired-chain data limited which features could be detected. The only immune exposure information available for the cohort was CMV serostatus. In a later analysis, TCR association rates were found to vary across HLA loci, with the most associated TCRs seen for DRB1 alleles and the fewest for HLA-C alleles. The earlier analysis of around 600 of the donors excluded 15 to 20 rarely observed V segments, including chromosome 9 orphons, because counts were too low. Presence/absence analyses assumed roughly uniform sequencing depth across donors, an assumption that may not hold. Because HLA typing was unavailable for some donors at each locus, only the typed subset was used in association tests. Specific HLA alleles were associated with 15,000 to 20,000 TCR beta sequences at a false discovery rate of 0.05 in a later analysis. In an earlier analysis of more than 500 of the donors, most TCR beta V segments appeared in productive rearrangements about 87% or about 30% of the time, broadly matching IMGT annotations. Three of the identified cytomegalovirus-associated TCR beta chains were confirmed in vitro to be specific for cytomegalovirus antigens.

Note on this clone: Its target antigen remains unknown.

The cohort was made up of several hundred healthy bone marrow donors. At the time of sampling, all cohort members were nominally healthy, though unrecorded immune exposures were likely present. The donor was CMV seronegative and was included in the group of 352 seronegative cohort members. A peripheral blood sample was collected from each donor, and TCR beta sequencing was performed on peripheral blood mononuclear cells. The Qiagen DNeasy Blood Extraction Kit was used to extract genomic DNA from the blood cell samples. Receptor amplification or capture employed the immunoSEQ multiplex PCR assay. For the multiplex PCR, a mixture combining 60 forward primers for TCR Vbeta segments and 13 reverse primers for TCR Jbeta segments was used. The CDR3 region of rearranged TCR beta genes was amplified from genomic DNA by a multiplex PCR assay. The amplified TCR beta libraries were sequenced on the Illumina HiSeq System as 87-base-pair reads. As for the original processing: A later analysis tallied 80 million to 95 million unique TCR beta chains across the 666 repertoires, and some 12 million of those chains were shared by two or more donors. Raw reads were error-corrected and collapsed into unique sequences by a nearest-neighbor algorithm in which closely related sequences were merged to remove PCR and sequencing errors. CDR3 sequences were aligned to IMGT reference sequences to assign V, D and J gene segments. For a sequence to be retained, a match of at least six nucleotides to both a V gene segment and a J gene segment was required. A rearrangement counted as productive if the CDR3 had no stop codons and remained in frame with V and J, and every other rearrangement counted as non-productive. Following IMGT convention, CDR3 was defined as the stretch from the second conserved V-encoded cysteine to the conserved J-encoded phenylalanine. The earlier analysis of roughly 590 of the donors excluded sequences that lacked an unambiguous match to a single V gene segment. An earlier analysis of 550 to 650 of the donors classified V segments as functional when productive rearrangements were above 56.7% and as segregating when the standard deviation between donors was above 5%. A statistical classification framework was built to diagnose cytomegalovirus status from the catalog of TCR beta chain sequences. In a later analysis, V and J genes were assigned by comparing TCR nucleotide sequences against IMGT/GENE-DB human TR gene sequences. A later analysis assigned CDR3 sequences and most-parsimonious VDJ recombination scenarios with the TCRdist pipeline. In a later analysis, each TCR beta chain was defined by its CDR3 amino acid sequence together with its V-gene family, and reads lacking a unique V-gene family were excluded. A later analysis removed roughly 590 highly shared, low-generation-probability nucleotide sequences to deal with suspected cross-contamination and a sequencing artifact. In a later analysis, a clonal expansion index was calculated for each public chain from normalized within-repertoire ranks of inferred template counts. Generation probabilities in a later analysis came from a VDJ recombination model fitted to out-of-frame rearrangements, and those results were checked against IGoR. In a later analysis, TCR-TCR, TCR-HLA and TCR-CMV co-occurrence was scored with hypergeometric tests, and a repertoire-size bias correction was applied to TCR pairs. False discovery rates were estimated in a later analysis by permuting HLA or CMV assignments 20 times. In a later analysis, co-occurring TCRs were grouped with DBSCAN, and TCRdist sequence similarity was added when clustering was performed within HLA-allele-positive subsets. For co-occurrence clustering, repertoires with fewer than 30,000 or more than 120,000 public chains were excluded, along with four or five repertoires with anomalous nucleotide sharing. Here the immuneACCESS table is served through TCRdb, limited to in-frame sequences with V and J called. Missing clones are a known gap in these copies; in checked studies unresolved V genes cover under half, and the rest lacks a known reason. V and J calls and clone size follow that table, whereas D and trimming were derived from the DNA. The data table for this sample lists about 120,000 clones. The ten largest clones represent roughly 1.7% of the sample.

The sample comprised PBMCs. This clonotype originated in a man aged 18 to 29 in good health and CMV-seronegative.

For the CDR3, the sequence is CASSRRGGLAGGFMAVHNEQFF. At the DNA level, the sequence is TGCGCCAGCAGCCGCCGGGGGGGACTAGCGGGAGGGTTTATGGCGGTACACAATGAGCAGTTCTTC. This sequence uses TRBV4-3 and TRBJ2-1, and TRBD2 matches 16 of the central bases. At the junction V is shortened by 4 bases and J by 5 bases; bases outside the gene matches: 20. CDR1 and CDR2 (LGHNA, YSLEER) derive from the germline V gene. Including cysteine and phenylalanine, the CDR3 has 22 amino acids. Solely the CDR3 DNA is kept, with 66 bases framed from the first base.